Below, 21 T cell receptor beta chains from the same sample are listed, as sequenced in a study of cytomegalovirus exposure and HLA in healthy donors. The PCR made use of 60 Vbeta and 13 Jbeta primers. Sequencing was performed with immunoSEQ multiplex PCR; in TCRdb, only in-frame clones are kept and a portion is missing. The sample includes tens of thousands of clones, approximately 7.7% seen only once; the top ten take roughly 2%. The source material was PBMCs. The receptors derive from a man aged 45 to 65 in good health and CMV-seronegative.

In DNA form, the CDR3 reads TGTGCCAGCAGTCCCCTCCAGGGGACTAATGAAAAACTGTTTTTT. Its translation: CASSPLQGTNEKLFF. The V call is TRBV27, the J call TRBJ1-4; tentatively, D is TRBD1 (6 bases). The CDR3 totals 15 residues. The V and J ends lost 5 bases and 2 bases respectively, with 12 bases between them. The germline V gene encodes CDR1 MNHEY and CDR2 SMNVEV (reference sequence).

A few counts support this clone. The gene calls are TRBV4-2 and TRBJ1-2, with unresolved D. V lost 0 bases and J lost 3, with 5 bases in between. This CDR3 contains 13 residues. Looked up from germline, CDR1 is LGHNA and CDR2 is YNFKEQ. The chain's CDR3 is CASSQDMYYGYTF. The CDR3 DNA reads as TGTGCCAGCAGCCAAGACATGTACTATGGCTACACCTTC.

The chain uses TRBV29-1 and TRBJ2-4; perhaps TRBD2 as D (5 bases). Deletions cut 4 bases from V and 0 bases from J, with 10 bases between. CDR3 length equals 14 residues. CDR1 and CDR2 from the germline V gene are SQVTM and ANQGSEA. The CDR3: CSVVGDVAKNIQYF. CDR3 bases: TGCAGCGTTGTCGGGGATGTAGCCAAAAACATTCAGTACTTC.

J is TRBJ1-1 and V is TRBV28; D remains ambiguous. Germline V gene sequence: CDR1 MDHEN, CDR2 SYDVKM. V was trimmed by 3 bases and J by 8 bases, leaving 10 bases between them. This CDR3 has 12 residues. This CDR3 is CASSFADSEAFF. CDR3 DNA sequence: TGTGCCAGCAGTTTTGCAGATTCAGAAGCTTTCTTT.

With regard to this clone: Other nucleotide sequences in the sample specify the same CDR3. The DNA for the CDR3 is TGCGCCAGCAGCTTGGGCGGGATGAACACTGAAGCTTTCTTT. It is translated as CASSLGGMNTEAFF. This chain connects TRBV5-1 to TRBJ1-1; no reliable D call. Trimming left V 0 bases short and J 0 bases short, with 6 bases between. This CDR3 contains 14 residues. Germline loops: CDR1 SGHRS, CDR2 YFSETQ.

The rearrangement joins TRBV5-1 to TRBJ2-1, with 9 bases fitting TRBD2. V was pared by 7 bases and J by 8 bases, with 10 bases of the junction left unmatched. Germline CDR1 SGHRS, CDR2 YFSETQ. This CDR3 comprises 14 residues. This CDR3 is CASGAAGGPYEQFF. The CDR3 DNA sequence: TGCGCCAGCGGGGCGGCGGGGGGGCCCTATGAGCAGTTCTTC.

The chain joins TRBV5-1 to TRBJ1-1, with D possibly matching TRBD1 (5 bases). The V gene lost 4 bases and the J gene lost 1 base, with 14 bases spanning the gap. Germline CDR1 is SGHRS and CDR2 is YFSETQ. The CDR3 spans 15 residues. The CDR3 region is CASSRDGGRNTEAFF. The CDR3 nucleotides read TGCGCCAGCAGCCGCGATGGGGGGAGGAACACTGAAGCTTTCTTT.

The rearrangement links TRBV28 to TRBJ2-7, with 12 nucleotides matching TRBD2. J gave up 7 bases and V 2 bases, and 6 bases lay outside the gene matches. CDR3 size: 15 residues. The germline V gene has CDR1 MDHEN and CDR2 SYDVKM. The CDR3 reads CASSLPSGGAGEQYF. As DNA, the CDR3 is TGTGCCAGCAGTTTACCTAGCGGGGGGGCTGGGGAGCAGTACTTC.

The chain combines TRBV7-2 with TRBJ1-2; D not resolved. V lost 5 bases, J lost 6 bases, and 13 bases lay in between. Germline V gives CDR1 SGHTA, CDR2 FQGNSA. The CDR3 covers 13 residues. The CDR3 DNA reads as TGTGCCAGCAGCCTACCCCTATTAAATGGCTACACCTTC. Its translation is CASSLPLLNGYTF. Full variable domain (missing parts from reference TRBV7-2 and TRBJ1-2): GAGVSQSPSNKVTEKGKDVELRCDPISGHTALYWYRQSLGQGLEFLIYFQGNSAPDKSGLPSDRFSAERTGGSVSTLTIQRTQQEDSAVYLCASSLPLLNGYTFGSGTRLTVV.

This clone was picked up a small number of times. The chain uses TRBV7-9 and TRBJ1-2; D call uncertain. Germline values: CDR1 SEHNR, CDR2 FQNEAQ (reference sequence). The V end was cut by 0 bases, the J end by 5 bases, with 7 bases between. This CDR3 contains 13 residues. CDR3 sequence reads: CASSLAGRYGYTF. The CDR3 DNA follows: TGTGCCAGCAGCTTAGCTGGCAGATATGGCTACACCTTC. The full variable domain, completed using reference TRBV7-9 and TRBJ1-2, is DTGVSQNPRHKITKRGQNVTFRCDPISEHNRLYWYRQTLGQGPEFLTYFQNEAQLEKSRLLSDRFSAERPKGSFSTLEIQRTEQGDSAMYLCASSLAGRYGYTFGSGTRLTVV.

The V call is TRBV5-1, the J call TRBJ2-4; 7 bases align to TRBD1. The length of the CDR3 is 16 residues. The germline gives CDR1 SGHRS, CDR2 YFSETQ. Trimming removed 2 bases from V and 1 base from J; junction bases left unmatched: 6. CDR3 loop: CASSLGGSEAKNIQYF. The CDR3 region has the DNA TGCGCCAGCAGCTTAGGGGGCTCGGAGGCCAAAAACATTCAGTACTTC. The full variable domain, completed using reference TRBV5-1 and TRBJ2-4, is KAGVTQTPRYLIKTRGQQVTLSCSPISGHRSVSWYQQTPGQGLQFLFEYFSETQRNKGNFPGRFSGRQFSNSRSEMNVSTLELGDSALYLCASSLGGSEAKNIQYFGAGTRLSVL.

This clone has only a few counts. This chain connects TRBV6-1 to TRBJ1-5; D not resolved. Germline values: CDR1 MNHNS, CDR2 SASEGT. Trimming stripped 4 bases from V and 5 bases from J, with 9 bases between. The CDR3 spans 13 residues. The CDR3, as DNA: TGTGCCAGCAGTGCGGGAGTCTATCAGCCCCAGCATTTT. Translating gives CASSAGVYQPQHF.

The table lists this clone with a few counts. The rearrangement uses TRBV4-3 and TRBJ2-2; 10 bases align to TRBD2. Per the germline V gene, CDR1 is LGHNA and CDR2 is YSLEER. J gave up 5 bases and V 0 bases, and 9 bases lay outside the gene matches. This CDR3 is 18 amino acids long. The CDR3 DNA reads TGCGCCAGCAGCCAAGAATCTAGCGGGAGCGTTGTTACCGGGGAGCTGTTTTTT. It codes for CASSQESSGSVVTGELFF.

This clone was detected only a few times. The rearrangement uses TRBV13 and TRBJ2-2, with 8 bases aligning to TRBD2. Unmatched junction bases numbered 22, after V lost 5 bases and J lost 2 bases. CDR1 PRHDT and CDR2 FYEKMQ come from the germline V gene (reference sequence). CDR3 length: 21 residues. DNA of the CDR3: TGTGCCAGCAGCCTAAATAGAAGGAGCGGGAGTAAGCCCTATAACACCGGGGAGCTGTTTTTT. It specifies CASSLNRRSGSKPYNTGELFF.

Points on this clone: Compared with germline, one end of the junction differs, possibly owing to a read error. This chain joins TRBV5-4 and TRBJ2-7; D call uncertain. This CDR3 has 10 amino acids. The germline gives CDR1 SGHNT, CDR2 YYREEE (reference sequence). This chain's CDR3 is CASSLSEAHF. The CDR3, as DNA: TGTGCCAGCAGCCTTTCCGAGGCGCACTTC. Supplemented by reference TRBV5-4 and TRBJ2-7, the full variable domain reads ETGVTQSPTHLIKTRGQQVTLRCSSQSGHNTVSWYQQALGQGPQFIFQYYREEENGRGNFPPRFSGLQFPNYSSELNVNALELDDSALYLCASSLSEAHFGPGTRLTVT.

This clone was detected a few times. The chain has TRBV28 and TRBJ2-5; D gene unclear. Trimming shortened V by 4 bases and J by 4 bases, and 19 bases separated the two germline ends. Germline loops: CDR1 MDHEN, CDR2 SYDVKM. The CDR3 runs to 16 residues. The CDR3 region has the DNA TGTGCCAGCAGTTCCTACCTAGTTTTTGTGGGAGAGACCCAGTACTTC. Residues: CASSSYLVFVGETQYF.

In this sample, this clone turned up a few times. CDR3 nucleotide sequence: TGTGCCAGCACAGGGGATAGCAATCAGCCCCAGCATTTT. Translated: CASTGDSNQPQHF. This chain joins TRBV2 and TRBJ1-5; possibly TRBD1 for D (6 bases). The V gene's germline CDR1 is SNHLY and CDR2 FYNNEI. The CDR3 consists of 13 residues. The V end was cut by 7 bases, the J end by 0 bases, with 7 bases between.

This clone has just a few counts. The chain recombines TRBV6-4 with TRBJ2-3; possible D gene TRBD2, 6 bases. CDR1 is MRHNA and CDR2 is SNTAGT in the germline V gene. The V end was cut by 3 bases, the J end by 2 bases, with 12 bases between. CDR3 length equals 15 residues. This CDR3 is CASSEGLRDTDTQYF. CDR3 bases: TGTGCCAGCAGTGAGGGACTCCGTGACACAGATACGCAGTATTTT.

The rearrangement uses TRBV4-2 and TRBJ1-5; D is possibly TRBD1 (5 bases). The CDR3 covers 15 residues. V lost 2 bases to trimming and J lost 3 bases, with 11 bases between them. Germline-derived CDR1 and CDR2 are LGHNA and YNFKEQ. CDR3 DNA sequence: TGTGCCAGCAGCCAATCACAGGAACCCAATCAGCCCCAGCATTTT. Its translation: CASSQSQEPNQPQHF.

The rearrangement joins TRBV28 to TRBJ2-3; D may be TRBD2 (6 bases). The CDR3 is made up of 15 amino acids. Looked up from germline, CDR1 is MDHEN and CDR2 is SYDVKM. The V end lost 10 bases, the J end lost 2 bases, and 19 bases lay between the germline ends. The CDR3 bases are TGTGCCACTTTCCCTAGGCGGGGATACACAGATACGCAGTATTTT. Its translation: CATFPRRGYTDTQYF.

The chain carries TRBV6-5 and TRBJ1-3, with no clear D. Germline assignment: CDR1 MNHEY and CDR2 SVGAGI. The CDR3 loop spans 14 amino acids. Trimming stripped 6 bases from V and 4 bases from J, with 13 bases between. In DNA, the CDR3 is TGTGCCAGCAGAATCACTATTTCGGGAAACACCATATATTTT. This codes for CASRITISGNTIYF.